The entry that follows covers one TCR beta chain sequence. Its specificity is not known. The sample belongs to a study of cytomegalovirus exposure and HLA in healthy donors. Likely unrecorded immune exposures existed in these nominally healthy donors. Broader study findings: CMV serostatus was the only recorded immune exposure for donors.

The PCR made use of 60 Vbeta and 13 Jbeta primers. Assay used: immunoSEQ multiplex PCR; TCRdb lists only in-frame clones, some missing. Counted here are about 160,000 clones, 80% occurring once; the ten biggest clones make up around 5%. This CDR3 contains 14 residues. Germline-derived CDR1 and CDR2 are MNHEY and SVGAGI. The J gene is TRBJ2-5, the V gene TRBV6-5; 7 positions match TRBD1. The DNA end favors TRBJ2-7, so the J call may be wrong. The clonotype was recovered from a man aged 25 to 45 in good health and CMV-seronegative. Input material: PBMCs. The chain's CDR3 is CASSSGSTGNEQYF. The CDR3 DNA is TGTGCCAGCAGTTCCGGATCGACAGGGAACGAGCAGTACTTC.